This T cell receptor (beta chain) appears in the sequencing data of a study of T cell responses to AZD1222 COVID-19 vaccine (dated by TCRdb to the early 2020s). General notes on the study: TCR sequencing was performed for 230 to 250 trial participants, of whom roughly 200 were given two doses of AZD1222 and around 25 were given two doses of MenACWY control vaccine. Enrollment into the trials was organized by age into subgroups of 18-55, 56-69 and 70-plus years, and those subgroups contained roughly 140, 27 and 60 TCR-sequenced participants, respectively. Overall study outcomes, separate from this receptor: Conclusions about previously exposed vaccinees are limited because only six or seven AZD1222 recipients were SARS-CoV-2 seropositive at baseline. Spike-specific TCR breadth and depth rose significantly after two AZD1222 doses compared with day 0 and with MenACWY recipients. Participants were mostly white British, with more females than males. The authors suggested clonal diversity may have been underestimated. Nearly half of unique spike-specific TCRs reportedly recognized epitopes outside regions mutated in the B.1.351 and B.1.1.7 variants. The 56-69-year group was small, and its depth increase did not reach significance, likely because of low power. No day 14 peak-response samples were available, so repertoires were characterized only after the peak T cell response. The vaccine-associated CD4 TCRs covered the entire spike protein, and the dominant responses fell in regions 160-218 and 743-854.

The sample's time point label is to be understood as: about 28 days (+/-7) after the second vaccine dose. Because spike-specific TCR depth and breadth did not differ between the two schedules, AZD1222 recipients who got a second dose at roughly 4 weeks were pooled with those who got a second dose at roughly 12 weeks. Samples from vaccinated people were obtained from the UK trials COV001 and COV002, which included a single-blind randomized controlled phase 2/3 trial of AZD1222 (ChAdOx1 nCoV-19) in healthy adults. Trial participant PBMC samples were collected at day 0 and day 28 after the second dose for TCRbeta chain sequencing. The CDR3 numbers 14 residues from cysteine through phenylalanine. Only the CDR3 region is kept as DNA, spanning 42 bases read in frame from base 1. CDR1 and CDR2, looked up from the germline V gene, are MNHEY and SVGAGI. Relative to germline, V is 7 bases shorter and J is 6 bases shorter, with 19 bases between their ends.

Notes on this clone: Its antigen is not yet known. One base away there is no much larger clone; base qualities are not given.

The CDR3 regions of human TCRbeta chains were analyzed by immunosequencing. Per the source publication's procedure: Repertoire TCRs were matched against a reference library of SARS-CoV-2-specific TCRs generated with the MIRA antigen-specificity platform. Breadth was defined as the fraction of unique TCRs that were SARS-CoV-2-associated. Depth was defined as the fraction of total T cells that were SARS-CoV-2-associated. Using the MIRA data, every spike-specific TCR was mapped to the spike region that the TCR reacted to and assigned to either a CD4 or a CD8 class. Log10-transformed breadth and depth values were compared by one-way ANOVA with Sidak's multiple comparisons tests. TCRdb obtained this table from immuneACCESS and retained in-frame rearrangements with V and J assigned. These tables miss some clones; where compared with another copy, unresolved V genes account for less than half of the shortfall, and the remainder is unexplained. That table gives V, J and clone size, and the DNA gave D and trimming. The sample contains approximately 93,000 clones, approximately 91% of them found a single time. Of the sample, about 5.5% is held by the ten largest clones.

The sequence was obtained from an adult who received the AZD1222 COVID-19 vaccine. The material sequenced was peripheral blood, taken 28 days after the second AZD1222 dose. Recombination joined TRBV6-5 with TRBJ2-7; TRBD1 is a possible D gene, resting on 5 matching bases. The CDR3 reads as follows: CASMWSQGRAEQYF. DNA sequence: TGTGCCAGCATGTGGTCCCAGGGTAGGGCCGAGCAGTACTTC.